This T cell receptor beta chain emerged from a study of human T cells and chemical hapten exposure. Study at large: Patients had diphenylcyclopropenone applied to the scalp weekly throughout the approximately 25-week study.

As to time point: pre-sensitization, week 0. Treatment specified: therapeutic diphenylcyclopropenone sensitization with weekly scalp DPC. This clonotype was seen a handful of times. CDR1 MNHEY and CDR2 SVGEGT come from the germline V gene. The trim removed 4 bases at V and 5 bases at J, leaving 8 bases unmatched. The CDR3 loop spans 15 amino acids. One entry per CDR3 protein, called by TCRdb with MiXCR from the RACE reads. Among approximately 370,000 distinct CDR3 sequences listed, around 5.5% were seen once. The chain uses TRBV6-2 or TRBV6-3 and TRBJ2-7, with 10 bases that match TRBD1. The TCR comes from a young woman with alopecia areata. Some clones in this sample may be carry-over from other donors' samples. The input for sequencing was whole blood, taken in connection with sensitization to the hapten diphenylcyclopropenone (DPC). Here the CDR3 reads CASSSDRDRGHEQYF. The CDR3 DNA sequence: TGTGCCAGCAGTTCCGACCGGGACAGGGGCCACGAGCAGTACTTC.